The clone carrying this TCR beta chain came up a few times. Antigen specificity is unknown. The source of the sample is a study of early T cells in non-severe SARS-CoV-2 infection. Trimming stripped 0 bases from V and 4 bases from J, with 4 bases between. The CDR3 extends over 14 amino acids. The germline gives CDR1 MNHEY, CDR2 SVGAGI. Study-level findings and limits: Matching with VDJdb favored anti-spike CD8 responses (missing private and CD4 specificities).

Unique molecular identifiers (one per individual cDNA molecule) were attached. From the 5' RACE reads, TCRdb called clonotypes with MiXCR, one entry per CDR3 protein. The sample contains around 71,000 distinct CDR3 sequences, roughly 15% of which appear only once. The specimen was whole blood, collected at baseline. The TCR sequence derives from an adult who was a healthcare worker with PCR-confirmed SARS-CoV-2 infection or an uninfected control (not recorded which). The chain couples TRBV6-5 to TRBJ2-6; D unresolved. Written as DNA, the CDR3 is TGTGCCAGCAGTTACTCGATAGGGGCCAACGTCCTGACTTTC. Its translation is CASSYSIGANVLTF.